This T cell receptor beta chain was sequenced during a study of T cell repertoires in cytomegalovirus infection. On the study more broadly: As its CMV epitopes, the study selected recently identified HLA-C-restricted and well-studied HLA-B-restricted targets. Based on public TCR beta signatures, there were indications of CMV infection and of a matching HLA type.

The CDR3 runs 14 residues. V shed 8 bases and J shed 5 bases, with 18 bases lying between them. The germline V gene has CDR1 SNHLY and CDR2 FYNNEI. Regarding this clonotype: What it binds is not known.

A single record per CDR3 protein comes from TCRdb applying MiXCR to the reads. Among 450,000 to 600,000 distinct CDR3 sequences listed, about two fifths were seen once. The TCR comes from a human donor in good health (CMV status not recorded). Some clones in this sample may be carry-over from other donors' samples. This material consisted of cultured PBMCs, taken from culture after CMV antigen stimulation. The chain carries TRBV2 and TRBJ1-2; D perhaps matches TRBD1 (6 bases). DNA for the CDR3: TGTGCCAGCCTCGGAAGGGGGGGCGCATATGGCTACACCTTC. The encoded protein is CASLGRGGAYGYTF.